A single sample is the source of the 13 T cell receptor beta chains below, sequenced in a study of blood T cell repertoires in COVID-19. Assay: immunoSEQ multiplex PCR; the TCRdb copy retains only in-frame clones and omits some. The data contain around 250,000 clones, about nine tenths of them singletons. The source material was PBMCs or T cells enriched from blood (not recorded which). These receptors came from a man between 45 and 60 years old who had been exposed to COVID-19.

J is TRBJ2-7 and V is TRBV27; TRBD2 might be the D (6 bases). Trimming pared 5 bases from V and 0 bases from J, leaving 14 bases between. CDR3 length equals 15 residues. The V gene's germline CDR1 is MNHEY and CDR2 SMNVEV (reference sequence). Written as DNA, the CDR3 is TGTGCCAGCAGTGCAGTAGCGGAAAGCTCCTACGAGCAGTACTTC. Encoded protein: CASSAVAESSYEQYF.

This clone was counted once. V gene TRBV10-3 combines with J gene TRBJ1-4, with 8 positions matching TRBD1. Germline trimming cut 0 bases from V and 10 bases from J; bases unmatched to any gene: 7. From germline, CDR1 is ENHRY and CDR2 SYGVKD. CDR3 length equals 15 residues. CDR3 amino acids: CAISESRDRRGKLFF. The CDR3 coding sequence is TGTGCCATCAGTGAGTCTAGGGACAGGCGAGGAAAACTGTTTTTT.

The DNA of the CDR3 is TGTGCCAGTAGTATACAGGTTTTTAATTGGGTGAACACTGAAGCTTTCTTT. Encoded protein: CASSIQVFNWVNTEAFF. This chain connects TRBV19 to TRBJ1-1; D remains ambiguous. The CDR3 spans 17 residues. V was shortened by 2 bases and J by 0 bases, with 16 bases between the two germline ends. The germline CDR1 and CDR2 sequences are LNHDA and SQIVND (reference sequence).

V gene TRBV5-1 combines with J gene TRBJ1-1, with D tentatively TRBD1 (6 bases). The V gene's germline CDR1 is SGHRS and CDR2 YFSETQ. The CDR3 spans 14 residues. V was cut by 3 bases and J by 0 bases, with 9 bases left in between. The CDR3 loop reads CASSSDSLNTEAFF. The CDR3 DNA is TGCGCCAGCAGCTCGGACAGTCTGAACACTGAAGCTTTCTTT.

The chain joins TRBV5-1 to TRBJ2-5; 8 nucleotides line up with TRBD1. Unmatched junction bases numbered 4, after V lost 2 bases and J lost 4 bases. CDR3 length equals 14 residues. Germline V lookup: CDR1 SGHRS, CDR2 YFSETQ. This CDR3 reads CASSFQGAPETQYF. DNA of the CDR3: TGCGCCAGCAGCTTCCAGGGGGCGCCAGAGACCCAGTACTTC.

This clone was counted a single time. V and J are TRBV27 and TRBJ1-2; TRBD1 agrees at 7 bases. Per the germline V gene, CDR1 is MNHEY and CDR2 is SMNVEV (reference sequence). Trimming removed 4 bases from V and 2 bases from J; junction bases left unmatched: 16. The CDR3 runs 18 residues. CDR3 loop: CASSSVGVGGRGNYGYTF. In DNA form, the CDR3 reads TGTGCCAGCAGTTCTGTGGGAGTGGGGGGCAGGGGGAACTATGGCTACACCTTC.

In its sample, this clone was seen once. In DNA, the CDR3 is TGCAGCGTAGGACTAGCGGGAGGCACAGATACGCAGTATTTT. Its protein is CSVGLAGGTDTQYF. The chain has TRBV29-1 and TRBJ2-3; 13 nucleotides match TRBD2. The CDR3 spans 14 residues. CDR1 is SQVTM, CDR2 ANQGSEA, per germline. J was trimmed by 1 base and V by 6 bases; bases with no gene match: 1.

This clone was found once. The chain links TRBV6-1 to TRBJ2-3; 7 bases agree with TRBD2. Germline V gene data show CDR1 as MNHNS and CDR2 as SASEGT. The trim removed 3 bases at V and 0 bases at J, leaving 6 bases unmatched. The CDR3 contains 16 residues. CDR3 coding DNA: TGTGCCAGCAGTGAGCGGGGGACTCCTAGCACAGATACGCAGTATTTT. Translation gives CASSERGTPSTDTQYF.

The CDR3 bases are TGTGCCAGCTCACCCCAGGGGGTCGGCGAAAAACTGTTTTTT. Amino acids: CASSPQGVGEKLFF. This chain joins TRBV18 and TRBJ1-4; TRBD1 aligns across 7 bases. The CDR3 contains 14 residues. V lost 3 bases and J lost 8; bases outside the gene matches: 6. Germline CDR1 is KGHSH and CDR2 is LQKENI.

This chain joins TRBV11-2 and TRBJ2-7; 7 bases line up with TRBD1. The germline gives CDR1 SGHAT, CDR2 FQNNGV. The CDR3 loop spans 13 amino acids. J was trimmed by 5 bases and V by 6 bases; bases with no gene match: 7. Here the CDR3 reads CASRPPDRDEQYF. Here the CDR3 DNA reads TGTGCCAGCAGACCACCAGACAGGGACGAGCAGTACTTC.

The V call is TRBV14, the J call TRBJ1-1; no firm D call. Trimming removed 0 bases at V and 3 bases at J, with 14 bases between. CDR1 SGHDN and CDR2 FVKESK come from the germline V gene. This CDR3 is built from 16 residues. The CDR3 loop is CASSQDSGGWHTEAFF. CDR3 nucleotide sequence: TGTGCCAGCAGCCAAGATTCCGGAGGCTGGCACACTGAAGCTTTCTTT.

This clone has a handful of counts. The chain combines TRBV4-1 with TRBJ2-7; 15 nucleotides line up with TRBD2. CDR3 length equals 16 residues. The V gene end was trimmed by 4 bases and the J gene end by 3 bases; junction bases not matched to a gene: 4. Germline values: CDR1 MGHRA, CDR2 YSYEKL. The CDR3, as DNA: TGCGCCAGCAGCCGGACTAGCGGGGGGGTGGACTACGAGCAGTACTTC. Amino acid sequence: CASSRTSGGVDYEQYF.

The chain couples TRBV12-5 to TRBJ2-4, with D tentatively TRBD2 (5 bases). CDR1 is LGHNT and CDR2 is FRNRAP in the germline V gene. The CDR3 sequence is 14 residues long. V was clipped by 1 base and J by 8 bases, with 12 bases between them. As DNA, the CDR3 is TGTGCTAGTGGTTTGGGCCTAACGGAGGACATTCAGTACTTC. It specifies CASGLGLTEDIQYF.